The TCR beta chain under discussion was sequenced for a study of blood T cell repertoires in COVID-19. About the study: T cells, B-cell-depleted T cells, or PBMCs provided the cDNA or gDNA that served as material.

Per germline, CDR1 SGHAT and CDR2 FQNNGV. V was clipped by 2 bases and J by 5 bases, with 7 bases between them. This CDR3 contains 13 residues. Measured with immunoSEQ multiplex PCR; TCRdb has only the in-frame clones, and not every one. This sample has some 150,000 clones; 85% to 90% occur once, and the top ten carry 7%. The rearrangement links TRBV11-2 to TRBJ1-5; D remains ambiguous. The sequence was collected from a woman older than 75 in a cohort sampled during active or convalescent COVID-19. The sequencing sample was made of peripheral blood. CDR3 amino acids: CASSLRQDQPQHF. CDR3 nucleotide sequence: TGTGCCAGCAGCTTAAGACAAGATCAGCCCCAGCATTTT.